This passage covers 17 T cell receptor beta chains from one sample sequenced in a study of T cells in Graves' hyperthyroidism and ophthalmopathy. Researchers took RNA transcripts and amplified the TCR beta CDR3 regions from them. Primed by the HTBI set, a first-round RT-PCR was run on the TCR CDR3. TCRdb independently ran MiXCR on the multiplex PCR reads; one entry per CDR3 protein. The profile covers around 350,000 distinct CDR3 sequences, with less than 20% appearing a single time and 28% taken by the ten largest. Sequenced sample: blood. The receptor source for this set is a woman under 30 with Graves' hyperthyroidism that later progressed to Graves' ophthalmopathy.

This clonotype was recorded a few times. The chain recombines TRBV7-9 with TRBJ2-6; 9 bases are a match to TRBD1. The CDR3 has 18 residues. From germline, CDR1 is SEHNR and CDR2 FQNEAQ (reference sequence). The ends lost 6 bases at V and 0 bases at J; junction bases unmatched: 9. CDR3 protein: CASRPRTGEFSGANVLTF. CDR3 DNA: TGTGCCAGCAGGCCCCGGACAGGGGAATTCTCTGGGGCCAACGTCCTGACTTTC.

This clonotype was seen only a few times. The rearrangement joins TRBV12-5 to TRBJ2-3; D is possibly TRBD1 (6 bases). V was trimmed by 2 bases and J by 3 bases, leaving 9 bases between them. The CDR3 spans 14 residues. CDR1 LGHNT and CDR2 FRNRAP come from the germline V gene. CDR3 nucleotide sequence: TGTGCTAGTGGTTTGTCCACAGGGACAGATACGCAGTATTTT. It yields the protein CASGLSTGTDTQYF. Based on the CDR3 plus reference TRBV12-5 and TRBJ2-3, the full variable domain is DARVTQTPRHKVTEMGQEVTMRCQPILGHNTVFWYRQTMMQGLELLAYFRNRAPLDDSGMPKDRFSAEMPDATLATLKIQPSEPRDSAVYFCASGLSTGTDTQYFGPGTRLTVL.

In this sample, this clonotype turned up many times. The chain combines TRBV30 with TRBJ2-1; 7 bases map to TRBD2. Germline CDR1 is GTSNPN and CDR2 is SVGIG (reference sequence). The V segment lost 5 bases and the J segment 1 base; nucleotides outside the gene matches: 5. The CDR3 has 14 amino acids. DNA for the CDR3: TGTGCCTGGGCCTGGGGGGGATCCTACAATGAGCAGTTCTTC. It translates to CAWAWGGSYNEQFF.

On this clonotype: A clone one base away is much larger, so this may be a read error. This CDR3 is CSARDLGSSPVPYERYF. The CDR3 DNA reads TGCAGTGCTAGAGATCTGGGTAGCTCCCCCGTTCCCTACGAGCGGTACTTC. The rearrangement joins TRBV20-1 to TRBJ2-7; D is ambiguous. From germline, CDR1 is DFQATT and CDR2 SNEGSKA (reference sequence). There are 17 residues in the CDR3.

Ten or more counts support this clonotype. This sequence joins TRBV7-2 and TRBJ2-6; 7 bases are a match to TRBD1. V was clipped by 3 bases and J by 0 bases; unmatched bases: 11. The CDR3 length is 19 residues. The V gene's germline CDR1 is SGHTA and CDR2 FQGNSA. The CDR3: CASSLLFDRVNSGANVLTF. The CDR3 nucleotides are TGTGCCAGCAGCTTGCTATTTGACAGGGTCAACTCTGGGGCCAACGTCCTGACTTTC.

The chain recombines TRBV7-6 with TRBJ2-5; 7 bases align to TRBD1. This CDR3 is 12 amino acids long. V dropped 5 bases and J dropped 13; count of bases not matched to a gene: 10. Germline loops: CDR1 SGHVS, CDR2 FNYEAQ. The CDR3 DNA sequence: TGTGCCAGCAGCGCTGGAGACAGGGTTCGGTACTTC. It encodes CASSAGDRVRYF.

This clonotype was observed many times. This chain links TRBV28 with TRBJ2-1; the match to TRBD1 covers 9 bases. This CDR3 is 16 amino acids long. The V gene's germline CDR1 is MDHEN and CDR2 SYDVKM. V was clipped by 6 bases and J by 4 bases; unmatched bases: 10. CDR3 DNA: TGTGCCAGCAGCCTACCGACCGGGACAGGGTACAATGAGCAGTTCTTC. This translates into CASSLPTGTGYNEQFF. The full variable domain, completed using reference TRBV28 and TRBJ2-1, is DVKVTQSSRYLVKRTGEKVFLECVQDMDHENMFWYRQDPGLGLRLIYFSYDVKMKEKGDIPEGYSVSREKKERFSLILESASTNQTSMYLCASSLPTGTGYNEQFFGPGTRLTVL.

The CDR3 sequence: CASSDSGTQRWVAGVFYEQYF. Here the CDR3 DNA reads TGTGCCAGCAGTGACTCCGGGACCCAGAGGTGGGTAGCGGGAGTTTTCTACGAGCAGTACTTC. V usage is TRBV6-4 and J usage is TRBJ2-7; 9 bases fit TRBD2. The CDR3 length is 21 residues. The junction had 21 bases not matched to a gene; V was cut back by 0 bases and J by 3 bases. Germline V gene lookup returns CDR1 MRHNA and CDR2 SNTAGT.

This clonotype has only one observation. The chain uses TRBV20-1 and TRBJ2-5; 13 bases line up with TRBD2. Germline V gives CDR1 DFQATT, CDR2 SNEGSKA (reference sequence). The CDR3 length is 19 residues. After removal of 0 bases from V and 0 bases from J, the junction contained 10 bases not matched to a gene. The CDR3 loop is CSARDLATSGRADQETQYF. In nucleotides, the CDR3 is TGCAGTGCTAGAGATCTCGCAACTAGCGGGAGGGCCGACCAAGAGACCCAGTACTTC.

For the CDR3, the DNA is TGTGCCAGCAGCACAGGGGCTTTAATTCACTTT. Translation gives CASSTGALIHF. V and J are TRBV11-2 and TRBJ1-6; TRBD1 aligns across 7 bases. Trimming removed 5 bases from V and 19 bases from J; junction bases left unmatched: 8. This CDR3 comprises 11 residues. The V gene's germline CDR1 is SGHAT and CDR2 FQNNGV.

Many counts were recorded for this clonotype. This chain connects TRBV6-1 to TRBJ1-2; D is uncertain. With 7 bases removed from V and 4 bases from J, the gap between germline ends came to 10 bases. The CDR3 loop spans 12 amino acids. Germline lookup yields CDR1 MNHNS and CDR2 SASEGT. The CDR3 DNA is TGTGCCAGCACCCCAAAGGGCTATGGCTACACCTTC. Translated, it gives CASTPKGYGYTF.

The sample holds many counts of this clonotype. The chain couples TRBV27 to TRBJ2-7, with TRBD2 matching 10 bases. The length of the CDR3 is 18 residues. Germline V lookup: CDR1 MNHEY, CDR2 SMNVEV (reference sequence). V gave up 1 base and J gave up 4 bases; unmatched junction bases: 13. CDR3 region: CASSLLGGLAGVGYEQYF. In DNA, the CDR3 is TGTGCCAGCAGTTTATTAGGAGGGCTAGCGGGAGTCGGGTACGAGCAGTACTTC.

The rearrangement uses TRBV5-1 and TRBJ1-2, with D maybe TRBD1 (5 bases). In germline, CDR1 is SGHRS, CDR2 YFSETQ. The length of the CDR3 is 14 residues. V shed 2 bases and J shed 7 bases, with 15 bases lying between them. CDR3 sequence (DNA): TGCGCCAGCAGCTTCGGAAGGGGTATAGGTGGCTACACCTTC. Its translation is CASSFGRGIGGYTF.

This clonotype showed up just a few times. This chain uses TRBV29-1 with TRBJ1-1; no clear D. Trimming took 7 bases from V and 2 from J, leaving 11 bases between them. Germline CDR1 is SQVTM and CDR2 is ANQGSEA. This CDR3 comprises 12 residues. The CDR3 is CSALLRNTEAFF. DNA of the CDR3: TGCAGCGCTCTCCTACGTAACACTGAAGCTTTCTTT. Variable domain in full (rest from reference TRBV29-1 and TRBJ1-1): SAVISQKPSRDICQRGTSLTIQCQVDSQVTMMFWYRQQPGQSLTLIATANQGSEATYESGFVIDKFPISRPNLTFSTLTVSNMSPEDSSIYLCSALLRNTEAFFGQGTRLTVV.

In this sample, this clonotype turned up many times. This chain connects TRBV20-1 to TRBJ2-3; tentatively, D is TRBD1 (6 bases). The CDR3 sequence is 16 residues long. V dropped 0 bases and J dropped 3 bases, with 16 bases sitting between them. Germline lookup yields CDR1 DFQATT and CDR2 SNEGSKA (reference sequence). The CDR3: CSARDPGRGSTDTQYF. The CDR3 coding sequence is TGCAGTGCTAGAGATCCGGGCAGGGGAAGTACAGATACGCAGTATTTT.

This clonotype was seen many times. This rearrangement joins TRBV7-2 to TRBJ2-1; D is undetermined. CDR3 size: 15 residues. With 5 bases removed from V and 0 bases from J, the gap between germline ends came to 11 bases. CDR1 is SGHTA, CDR2 FQGNSA, per germline. The CDR3 spells CASSPWSTSYNEQFF. The CDR3, as DNA: TGTGCCAGCAGCCCTTGGAGTACCTCCTACAATGAGCAGTTCTTC.

This clonotype was picked up many times. V usage is TRBV20-1 and J usage is TRBJ1-5; D may be TRBD1 (5 bases). V was pared by 0 bases and J by 2 bases, with 11 bases between. There are 15 residues in the CDR3. Germline V CDR1 and CDR2: DFQATT, SNEGSKA (reference sequence). CDR3 DNA sequence: TGCAGTGCTAGAGATAGGGGTCCGGGCAATCAGCCCCAGCATTTT. Amino acids: CSARDRGPGNQPQHF.